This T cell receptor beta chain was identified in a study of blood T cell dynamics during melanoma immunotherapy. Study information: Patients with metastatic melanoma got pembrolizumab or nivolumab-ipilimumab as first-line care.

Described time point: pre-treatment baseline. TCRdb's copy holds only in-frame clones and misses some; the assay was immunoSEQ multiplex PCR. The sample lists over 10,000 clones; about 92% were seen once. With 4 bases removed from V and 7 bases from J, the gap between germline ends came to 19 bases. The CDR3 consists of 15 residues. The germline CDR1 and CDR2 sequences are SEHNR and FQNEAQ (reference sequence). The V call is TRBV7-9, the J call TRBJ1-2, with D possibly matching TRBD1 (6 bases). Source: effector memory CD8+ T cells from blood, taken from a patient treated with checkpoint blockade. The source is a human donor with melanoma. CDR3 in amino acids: CASSSIDGLGGGYTF. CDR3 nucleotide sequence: TGTGCCAGCAGCTCAATAGACGGCTTAGGGGGTGGCTACACCTTC. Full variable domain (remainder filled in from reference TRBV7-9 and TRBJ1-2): DTGVSQNPRHKITKRGQNVTFRCDPISEHNRLYWYRQTLGQGPEFLTYFQNEAQLEKSRLLSDRFSAERPKGSFSTLEIQRTEQGDSAMYLCASSSIDGLGGGYTFGSGTRLTVV.